This T cell receptor beta chain was captured in a study of shared clonotypes between healthy human individuals (dated by TCRdb to the early 2020s). Regarding the study in general: A couple of women and a few men aged 18 to 49 years were included in the cohort. Per donor, leukapheresis produced somewhere between about 0.94 and 10 billion PBMCs. To estimate repertoire size and how much clonotype sharing occurs between individuals, the study deeply sequenced the blood TCR repertoires of several healthy adults. Libraries were prepared and TCR repertoires were sequenced by different laboratories using diverse techniques, in order to increase sequencing depth and limit assay-specific biases. Per donor, three plates each were used for CD4 naive and CD4 memory, two for CD8 naive, and one for CD8 memory.

The study at large found these results: Across several donors, about 5.2% of naive CD4, over 3% of naive CD8, 2.3% of memory CD4, and approximately 0.4% of memory CD8 clonotypes were shared. Higher generation probabilities were observed for clonotypes shared by all four sorted-subset donors than for non-shared clonotypes. Incomplete sequencing was indicated by rarefaction of sorted-subset datasets, despite the large sequencing depth. Naive subsets generally had larger estimated clonotype richness than memory subsets did. Sampling was restricted to blood, and TCR repertoires in tissue are likely to differ from TCR repertoires in blood. Based on pairwise subsampling, the degree of clonotype sharing among donors was expected to be affected by sequencing depth. The small number of donors limited the genetic and exposure-history diversity represented.

Using the deep immunoSEQ assay, TCR CDR3 regions were amplified from genomic DNA by multiplex PCR. For each cell subset, the extracted genomic DNA was distributed evenly across all wells of several immunoSEQ 96-well plates, and each plate served as one replicate. Each replicate PCR for sorted subsets received around 210 ng genomic DNA, equal to tens of thousands of T cell genomes. Purified libraries were quantified with a Qubit 3.0 fluorometer, sized on a Bioanalyzer 2100, and re-quantified with the KAPA Library Quantification kit. Every immunoSEQ 96-well plate was sequenced on a separate single-read 150-cycle Illumina NextSeq 550 flow cell. As for how the authors treated the data: The immunoSEQ output contained only junctional sequences without quality scores, so filtering could not match that applied to full-length reads. To assign V/J genes and CDR3, sequences were annotated against IMGT germline references using PyIR, a Python wrapper for IgBLAST v1.9. Reads were removed for weak V/J assignments (E-value above 1e-6), missing CDR3, stop codons, out-of-frame junctions, or ambiguous translated residues. V3J clonotypes were defined as sequences sharing an identical inferred V gene, J gene, and CDR3 amino acid sequence. The percentage overlap between two repertoires was calculated by dividing the number of shared unique clonotypes by the size of the smaller repertoire. Richness of each repertoire was evaluated using RTK rarefaction, the Chao1 estimator, and Recon v2.1 estimates of unobserved clonotypes. Generation probabilities for all TCRbeta clonotypes obtained by the gDNA method from a handful of donors were computed using OLGA. The clones in this table, taken by TCRdb from immuneACCESS, are in-frame only. Not every clone is retained; where verified, under half of the shortfall comes from an unresolved V gene, and the cause of the rest is unknown. Clone size and the V and J calls come from that table; the DNA yielded D and trimming. This sample is represented by about 1.1 million clones; roughly 77% of them were singletons. Clones ranked in the top ten supply almost 0.9% of the sample.

Via the germline V gene, CDR1 is MDHEN and CDR2 SYDVKM. The CDR3 has 11 amino acids, counting the end cysteine and phenylalanine. Of all the DNA, just the CDR3 is kept, 33 bases in frame from base 1. A distance of 7 bases separates the germline ends of V and J, which lose 6 bases and 4 bases respectively. The donors were healthy, HIV-negative adults with no recently reported acute infections or vaccinations. All donors were Caucasian adults living in Nashville, Tennessee, USA. CD4+ T cells were enriched by magnetic negative selection; naive cells were then positively selected on CD45RA, and the negative fraction formed the memory subset. After blood collection by leukapheresis, PBMCs were isolated using Ficoll-Histopaque density gradient centrifugation and then cryopreserved in the vapor phase of liquid nitrogen. Purity and quantity of every magnetically sorted T cell population were checked by analytical flow cytometry. Genomic DNA was isolated from each sorted fraction and quantified by UV absorbance on a Nanodrop 2000c.

A note on this clone: The antigen it binds to is not known. Within one base of it there is no much larger clone, and no base qualities were kept. The sample holds other DNA sequences that translate to the same CDR3.

The V and J segments used are TRBV28 and TRBJ2-7; no D segment can be confidently identified. Material: memory CD4+ T cells from PBMCs. The cell subset or site label here, explained by the study, means: CD45RA-negative fraction. The receptor comes from a man in his late teens or twenties in good health. Some clones in this sample may be carry-over from other donors' samples. The CDR3 reads CASSLEYEQYF. At the DNA level, the sequence is TGTGCCAGCAGCTTAGAGTACGAGCAGTACTTC.